A single T cell receptor (beta chain) is shown here with its context. The antigen remains unidentified. The data derive from a study of cytomegalovirus exposure and HLA in healthy donors. Study-level findings and limits: Most TCR sequences were rare, but some public TCRs occurred in many donors. What a later analysis reportedly showed was that an Asian-associated ancestry cluster had fewer N-insertions than the approximately 700-donor mean. Sequencing artifact likely explains a cluster of highly shared sequence variants.

The V segment lost 7 bases and the J segment 0 bases; nucleotides outside the gene matches: 4. CDR3 length equals 14 residues. Germline CDR1 is SNHLY and CDR2 is FYNNEI. The PCR was carried out with 60 Vbeta primers and 13 Jbeta primers. Profiled with immunoSEQ multiplex PCR; TCRdb holds only in-frame clones, not every one. The sample has 150,000 to 180,000 clones; about 85% are singletons. What was sequenced was PBMCs. The origin of this receptor is a young man in good health and CMV-seropositive. This chain joins TRBV2 and TRBJ2-3, with 7 bases identical to TRBD2. CDR3 bases: TGTGCCAGCAAGCTAGCGGTTAGCACAGATACGCAGTATTTT. This sequence encodes CASKLAVSTDTQYF.